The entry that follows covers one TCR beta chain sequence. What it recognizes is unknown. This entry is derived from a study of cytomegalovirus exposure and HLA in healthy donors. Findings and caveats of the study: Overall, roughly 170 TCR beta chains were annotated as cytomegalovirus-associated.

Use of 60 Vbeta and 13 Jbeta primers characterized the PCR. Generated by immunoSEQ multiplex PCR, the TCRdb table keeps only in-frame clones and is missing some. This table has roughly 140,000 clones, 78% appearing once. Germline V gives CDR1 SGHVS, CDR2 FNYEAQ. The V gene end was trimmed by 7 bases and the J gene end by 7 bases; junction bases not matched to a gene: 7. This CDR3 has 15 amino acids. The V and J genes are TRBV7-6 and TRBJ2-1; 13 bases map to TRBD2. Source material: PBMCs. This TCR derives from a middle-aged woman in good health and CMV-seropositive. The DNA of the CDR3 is TGTGCCAGCACACCGACTAGCGGGAGGTTGAATGAGCAGTTCTTC. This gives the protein CASTPTSGRLNEQFF. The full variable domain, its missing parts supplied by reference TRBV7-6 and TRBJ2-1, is GAGVSQSPRYKVTKRGQDVALRCDPISGHVSLYWYRQALGQGPEFLTYFNYEAQQDKSGLPNDRFSAERPEGSISTLTIQRTEQRDSAMYRCASTPTSGRLNEQFFGPGTRLTVL.